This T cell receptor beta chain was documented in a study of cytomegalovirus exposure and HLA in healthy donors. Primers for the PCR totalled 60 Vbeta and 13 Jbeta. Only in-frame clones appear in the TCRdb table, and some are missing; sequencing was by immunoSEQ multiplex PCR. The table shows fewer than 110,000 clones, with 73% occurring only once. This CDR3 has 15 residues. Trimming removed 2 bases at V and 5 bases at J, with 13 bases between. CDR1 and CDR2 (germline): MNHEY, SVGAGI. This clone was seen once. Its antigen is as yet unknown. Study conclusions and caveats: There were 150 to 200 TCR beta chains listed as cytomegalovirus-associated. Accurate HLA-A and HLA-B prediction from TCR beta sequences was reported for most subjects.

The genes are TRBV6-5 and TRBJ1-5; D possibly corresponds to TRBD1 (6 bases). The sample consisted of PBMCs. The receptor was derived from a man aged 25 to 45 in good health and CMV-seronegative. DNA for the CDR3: TGTGCCAGCAGTTACCGGGGGGGCCCCGATCAGCCCCAGCATTTT. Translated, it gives CASSYRGGPDQPQHF.